This section outlines one TCR beta chain sequence together with its context. Its target is not known. 13 Jbeta primers and 60 Vbeta primers were used for the PCR. Data came from immunoSEQ multiplex PCR; TCRdb stores just in-frame clones and leaves some out. The table records around 150,000 clones, approximately 60% of them present only once. From germline, CDR1 is LGHNA and CDR2 YSLEER. The length of the CDR3 is 15 residues. Germline trimming cut 3 bases from V and 6 bases from J; bases unmatched to any gene: 1. This entry is derived from a study of cytomegalovirus exposure and HLA in healthy donors. Broader study findings: Some V segments, including TRBV6-2 and TRBV6-3, were excluded as indistinguishable. High specificity and sensitivity for cytomegalovirus status were reported for the classifier. Several of the most significant clusters appeared linked to common viral pathogens, based on a later analysis.

The TCR was taken from a woman aged 60 to 75 in good health and CMV-seropositive. Material: PBMCs. The V call is TRBV4-3, the J call TRBJ2-1; 14 bases align to TRBD2. The CDR3 sequence: CASSQGLAGANEQFF. CDR3 bases: TGCGCCAGCAGCCAGGGACTAGCGGGGGCCAATGAGCAGTTCTTC.